The entry that follows covers one T cell receptor beta chain sequence. The data were obtained in a study of blood T cell repertoires in COVID-19. As for the study in general: The study drew acute and convalescent COVID-19 samples from the United States, Italy and Spain. Sources were T cells, B-cell-depleted T cells, or PBMCs; the material itself was cDNA or gDNA.

As handled by the study authors: Cell counts per sample came from amplifying reference gene primers. TCRdb keeps only in-frame clones here, not all; method: immunoSEQ multiplex PCR. That table is the source of V, J and clone size, and D and trimming were worked out from the DNA. The sample holds fewer than 90,000 clones, approximately 88% seen once. V dropped 0 bases and J dropped 7 bases, with 9 bases sitting between them. CDR1 is MGHRA and CDR2 is YSYEKL in the germline V gene. The CDR3 totals 14 residues. V and J are TRBV4-1 and TRBJ2-2; tentatively, D is TRBD1 (5 bases). Sample: peripheral blood. The clonotype originates from a man aged 60 to 75 with acute or convalescent COVID-19. The CDR3 nucleotides are TGCGCCAGCAGCCAAGATGGGGCGCACGGGGAGCTGTTTTTT. Protein product: CASSQDGAHGELFF.